The 20 T cell receptor beta chains below all came from one sample that was sequenced in a study of blood T cell repertoires in COVID-19. Libraries were prepared by immunoSEQ multiplex PCR; TCRdb keeps only in-frame clonotypes and omits some of them. The table includes 200,000 to 250,000 clones, over 75% detected once. The source material was PBMCs or T cells enriched from blood (not recorded which). Every receptor here comes from an older woman who had recovered from COVID-19.

The J gene is TRBJ1-5, the V gene TRBV6-2 or TRBV6-3, with D hard to call. V was shortened by 4 bases and J by 7 bases, with 17 bases between the two germline ends. The CDR3 covers 15 residues. In germline, CDR1 is MNHEY, CDR2 SVGEGT. The CDR3 region has the DNA TGTGCCAGCAGTTTCGCGGTAGTCAGGAGGCAGCCCCAGCATTTT. The encoded protein is CASSFAVVRRQPQHF.

The chain is built from TRBV28 and TRBJ2-7; 9 bases map to TRBD1. Losses at the gene ends were 6 bases for V and 3 bases for J; bases not matched to a gene: 6. This CDR3 is 14 amino acids long. Germline loops: CDR1 MDHEN, CDR2 SYDVKM. The CDR3 spells CASRSQGQGYEQYF. In DNA form, the CDR3 reads TGTGCCAGCAGATCACAGGGACAGGGCTACGAGCAGTACTTC. Combining the CDR3 with reference TRBV28 and TRBJ2-7 gives the whole variable domain DVKVTQSSRYLVKRTGEKVFLECVQDMDHENMFWYRQDPGLGLRLIYFSYDVKMKEKGDIPEGYSVSREKKERFSLILESASTNQTSMYLCASRSQGQGYEQYFGPGTRLTVT.

V and J are TRBV28 and TRBJ1-2, with 7 bases that match TRBD1. Unmatched junction bases numbered 17, after V lost 5 bases and J lost 8 bases. This CDR3 is 16 amino acids long. Germline assignment: CDR1 MDHEN and CDR2 SYDVKM. The DNA of the CDR3 is TGTGCCAGCAGTACCCAAGGACAGGCGCAAACATTGGGCTACACCTTC. Translated: CASSTQGQAQTLGYTF.

This rearrangement joins TRBV13 to TRBJ2-5; 8 nucleotides agree with TRBD1. CDR1 PRHDT and CDR2 FYEKMQ come from the germline V gene (reference sequence). Trimming took 4 bases from V and 7 from J; bases not matched to a gene: 5. The CDR3 sequence is 13 residues long. In nucleotides, the CDR3 is TGTGCCAGCAGCTCGACAGGGGTTGGGACCCAGTACTTC. Translation: CASSSTGVGTQYF. The full variable domain, completed using reference TRBV13 and TRBJ2-5, is AAGVIQSPRHLIKEKRETATLKCYPIPRHDTVYWYQQGPGQDPQFLISFYEKMQSDKGSIPDRFSAQQFSDYHSELNMSSLELGDSALYFCASSSTGVGTQYFGPGTRLLVL.

The J gene is TRBJ2-3, the V gene TRBV29-1; 8 nucleotides line up with TRBD2. The CDR3 runs to 13 residues. J was trimmed by 3 bases and V by 6 bases; bases with no gene match: 5. The V gene's germline CDR1 is SQVTM and CDR2 ANQGSEA. CDR3 residues: CSVRAGGTDTQYF. The CDR3, as DNA: TGCAGCGTCCGGGCGGGGGGAACAGATACGCAGTATTTT.

V and J are TRBV9 and TRBJ2-7; the match to TRBD1 covers 9 bases. This CDR3 has 15 residues. Germline-derived CDR1 and CDR2 are SGDLS and YYNGEE. V was clipped by 4 bases and J by 0 bases; unmatched bases: 5. The CDR3 region is CASSFRDRDSYEQYF. CDR3 sequence (DNA): TGTGCCAGCAGCTTTCGGGACAGGGACTCCTACGAGCAGTACTTC.

V gene TRBV29-1 combines with J gene TRBJ1-5; D is possibly TRBD1 (6 bases). V was pared by 6 bases and J by 5 bases, with 14 bases between. This CDR3 has 13 amino acids. Germline CDR1 is SQVTM and CDR2 is ANQGSEA. In DNA form, the CDR3 reads TGCAGCGTCCGAGGACAGCAGGATCAGCCCCAGCATTTT. This codes for CSVRGQQDQPQHF.

The rearrangement joins TRBV7-9 to TRBJ1-6; D possibly corresponds to TRBD1 (6 bases). Germline-derived CDR1 and CDR2 are SEHNR and FQNEAQ (reference sequence). CDR3 length: 19 amino acids. Trimming pared 4 bases from V and 0 bases from J, leaving 19 bases between. Here the CDR3 reads CASSSFRDTPSSYNSPLHF. The CDR3 coding sequence is TGTGCCAGCAGCTCGTTCCGGGACACCCCGAGCTCCTATAATTCACCCCTCCACTTT.

DNA for the CDR3: TGTGCCAGCAGTTTAACCCACCCTGGACAGCTCTATGGCTACACCTTC. Translating gives CASSLTHPGQLYGYTF. The chain combines TRBV27 with TRBJ1-2, with a possible D match to TRBD1 (6 bases). CDR1 and CDR2 (germline): MNHEY, SMNVEV (reference sequence). The V gene lost 2 bases and the J gene lost 4 bases, with 17 bases spanning the gap. This CDR3 contains 16 residues.

This chain connects TRBV5-4 to TRBJ1-2; 7 positions match TRBD1. Germline V gene sequence: CDR1 SGHNT, CDR2 YYREEE (reference sequence). Trimming removed 4 bases from V and 0 bases from J; junction bases left unmatched: 12. CDR3 length: 17 amino acids. CDR3 bases: TGTGCCAGCAGCCCTGGACAGGTCGCACCAGCTAACTATGGCTACACCTTC. Translating it yields CASSPGQVAPANYGYTF.

CDR3: CASSQDRASYEQYF. CDR3 nucleotides: TGTGCCAGTAGCCAGGACAGGGCCTCCTACGAGCAGTACTTC. The V gene is TRBV19, the J gene TRBJ2-7, with 8 bases fitting TRBD1. The CDR3 is made up of 14 amino acids. Germline assignment: CDR1 LNHDA and CDR2 SQIVND (reference sequence). Trimming removed 6 bases from V and 0 bases from J; junction bases left unmatched: 4.

Only one count was recorded for this clone. The chain uses TRBV6-6 and TRBJ2-1; TRBD2 matches at 13 bases. Germline assignment: CDR1 MNHNY and CDR2 SVGAGI (reference sequence). The J segment lost 7 bases and the V segment lost 6 bases, leaving 6 bases of the junction unmatched. The CDR3 sequence is 15 residues long. The CDR3 region is CASSRTSGSINEQFF. In DNA, the CDR3 is TGTGCCAGCAGCCGGACTAGCGGGAGTATTAATGAGCAGTTCTTC.

The chain carries TRBV10-3 and TRBJ2-2; TRBD1 agrees at 7 bases. The CDR3 spans 17 residues. Trimming at V came to 5 bases and at J to 0 bases, leaving 9 bases not matched to a gene. Germline-derived CDR1 and CDR2 are ENHRY and SYGVKD. The CDR3: CAISSGTGTANTGELFF. Here the CDR3 DNA reads TGTGCCATCAGTTCTGGGACCGGGACAGCGAACACCGGGGAGCTGTTTTTT.

The chain employs TRBV6-6 and TRBJ1-2; 7 bases map to TRBD1. Trimming took 2 bases from V and 5 from J; bases not matched to a gene: 5. CDR3 length equals 14 residues. Germline CDR1 and CDR2: MNHNY and SVGAGI (reference sequence). The CDR3 DNA reads TGTGCCAGCAGTTACGCCGGGACAGCTTATGGCTACACCTTC. Its translation: CASSYAGTAYGYTF.

This clone was found a few times. The genes are TRBV7-9 and TRBJ2-7; perhaps TRBD2 as D (5 bases). V was trimmed by 5 bases and J by 7 bases, leaving 12 bases between them. The CDR3 totals 12 residues. Germline lookup yields CDR1 SEHNR and CDR2 FQNEAQ (reference sequence). CDR3 amino acids: CASSLASGEQYF. CDR3 nucleotide sequence: TGTGCCAGCAGCCTCGCCTCGGGAGAGCAGTACTTC. The full variable domain, its missing parts supplied by reference TRBV7-9 and TRBJ2-7, is DTGVSQNPRHKITKRGQNVTFRCDPISEHNRLYWYRQTLGQGPEFLTYFQNEAQLEKSRLLSDRFSAERPKGSFSTLEIQRTEQGDSAMYLCASSLASGEQYFGPGTRLTVT.

The chain couples TRBV29-1 to TRBJ1-4; D gene uncertain. The CDR3 is made up of 14 amino acids. Per the germline V gene, CDR1 is SQVTM and CDR2 is ANQGSEA. Trimming shortened V by 6 bases and J by 6 bases, and 17 bases separated the two germline ends. As DNA, the CDR3 is TGCAGCGTCAAACAGCCCGGCTCGGATGAAAAACTGTTTTTT. Translating it yields CSVKQPGSDEKLFF. Full variable domain (missing parts from reference TRBV29-1 and TRBJ1-4): SAVISQKPSRDICQRGTSLTIQCQVDSQVTMMFWYRQQPGQSLTLIATANQGSEATYESGFVIDKFPISRPNLTFSTLTVSNMSPEDSSIYLCSVKQPGSDEKLFFGSGTQLSVL.

The CDR3 nucleotides are TGTGCCAGCAGCGTAGTTGATTGGACAGAGGATTCCTCTGGAAACACCATATATTTT. Translated: CASSVVDWTEDSSGNTIYF. The chain links TRBV9 to TRBJ1-3; D perhaps matches TRBD1 (6 bases). Trimming took 0 bases from V and 0 from J, leaving 19 bases between them. The CDR3 sequence is 19 residues long. Per germline, CDR1 SGDLS and CDR2 YYNGEE.

The J gene is TRBJ1-2, the V gene TRBV11-2; 7 bases agree with TRBD1. Germline CDR1 SGHAT, CDR2 FQNNGV. The CDR3 extends over 15 amino acids. After removal of 7 bases from V and 6 bases from J, the junction contained 14 bases not matched to a gene. CDR3 amino acids: CASIPVVGGKDGYTF. CDR3 nucleotides: TGTGCCAGCATCCCAGTGGTAGGGGGCAAGGATGGCTACACCTTC.

CDR3 sequence: CASSTASDRFNQPQHF. CDR3 nucleotides: TGTGCCAGTAGTACCGCCTCGGACAGGTTCAATCAGCCCCAGCATTTT. The V call is TRBV19, the J call TRBJ1-5; 7 nucleotides line up with TRBD1. J lost 3 bases, V lost 4 bases, and 9 bases had no gene match. This CDR3 region has 16 residues. Germline CDR1 and CDR2: LNHDA and SQIVND (reference sequence).

The genes are TRBV21-1 and TRBJ1-5; the table's D call, TRBD1, has no DNA check behind it. TRBV21-1 is designated a pseudogene. This CDR3 contains 18 residues. The CDR3 loop reads CASSNTSGTGVSNQPQHF. CDR3 DNA: TGTGCCAGCAGCAATACCTCCGGGACAGGGGTTAGCAATCAGCCCCAGCATTTT.